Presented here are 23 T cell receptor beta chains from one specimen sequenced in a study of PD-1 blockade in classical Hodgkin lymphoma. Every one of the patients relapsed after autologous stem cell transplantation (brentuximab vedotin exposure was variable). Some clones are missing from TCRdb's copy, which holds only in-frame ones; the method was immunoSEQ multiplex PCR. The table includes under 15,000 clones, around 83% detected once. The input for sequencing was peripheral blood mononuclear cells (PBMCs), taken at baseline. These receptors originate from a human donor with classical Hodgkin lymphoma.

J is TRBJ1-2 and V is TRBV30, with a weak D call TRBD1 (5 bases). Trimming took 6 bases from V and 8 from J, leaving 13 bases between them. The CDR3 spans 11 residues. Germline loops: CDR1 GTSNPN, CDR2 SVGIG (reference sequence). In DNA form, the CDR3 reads TGTGCCTGCTGGCGGGGGGAAGGCTACACCTTC. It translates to CACWRGEGYTF.

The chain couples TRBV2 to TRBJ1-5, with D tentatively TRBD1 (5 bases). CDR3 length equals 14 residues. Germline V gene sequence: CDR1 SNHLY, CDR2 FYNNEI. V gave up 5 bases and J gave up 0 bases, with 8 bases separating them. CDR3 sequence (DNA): TGTGCCAGCAGTCGGGACGATAGCAATCAGCCCCAGCATTTT. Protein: CASSRDDSNQPQHF.

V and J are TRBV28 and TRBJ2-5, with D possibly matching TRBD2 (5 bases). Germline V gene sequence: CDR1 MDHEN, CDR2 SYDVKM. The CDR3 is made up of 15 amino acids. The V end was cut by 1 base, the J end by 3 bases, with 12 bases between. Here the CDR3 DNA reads TGTGCCAGCAGTTTATTTCGAGGGATTAAAGAGACCCAGTACTTC. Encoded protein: CASSLFRGIKETQYF.

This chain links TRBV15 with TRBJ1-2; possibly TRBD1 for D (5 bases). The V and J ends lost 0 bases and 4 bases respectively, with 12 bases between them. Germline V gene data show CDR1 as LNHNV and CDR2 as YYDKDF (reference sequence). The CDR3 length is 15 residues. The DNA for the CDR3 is TGTGCCACCAGCAGAGATCAAGGGGCATCCTATGGCTACACCTTC. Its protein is CATSRDQGASYGYTF.

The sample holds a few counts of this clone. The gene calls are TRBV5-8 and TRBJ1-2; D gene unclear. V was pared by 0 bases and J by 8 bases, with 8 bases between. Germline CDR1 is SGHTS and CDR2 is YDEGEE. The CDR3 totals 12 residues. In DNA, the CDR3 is TGTGCCAGCAGCTTGGATGCAGACGGCTACACCTTC. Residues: CASSLDADGYTF.

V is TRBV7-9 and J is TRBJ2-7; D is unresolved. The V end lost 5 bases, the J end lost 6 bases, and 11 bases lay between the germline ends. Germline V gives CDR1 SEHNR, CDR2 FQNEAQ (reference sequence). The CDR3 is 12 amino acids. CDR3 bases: TGTGCCAGCAGCCCACCCCAGGCCGAGCAGTACTTC. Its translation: CASSPPQAEQYF.

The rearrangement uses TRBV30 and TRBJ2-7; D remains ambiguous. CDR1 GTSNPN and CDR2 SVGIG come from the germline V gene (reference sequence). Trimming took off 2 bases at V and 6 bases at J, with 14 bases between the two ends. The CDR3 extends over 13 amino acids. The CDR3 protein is CAWSTLPQSEQYV. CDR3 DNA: TGTGCCTGGAGTACCCTCCCCCAATCCGAGCAGTACGTC.

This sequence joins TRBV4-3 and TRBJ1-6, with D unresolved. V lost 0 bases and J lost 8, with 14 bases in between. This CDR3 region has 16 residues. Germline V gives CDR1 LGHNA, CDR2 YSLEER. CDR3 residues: CASSQDPQQADSPLHF. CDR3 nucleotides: TGCGCCAGCAGCCAAGATCCGCAACAAGCGGATTCACCCCTCCACTTT.

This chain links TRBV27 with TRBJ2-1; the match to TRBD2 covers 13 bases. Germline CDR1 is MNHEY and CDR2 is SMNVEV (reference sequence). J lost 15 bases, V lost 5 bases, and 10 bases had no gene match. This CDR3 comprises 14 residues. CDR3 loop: CASSQGLAGVWLFF. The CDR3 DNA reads TGTGCCAGCAGTCAAGGACTAGCGGGAGTCTGGCTGTTCTTC.

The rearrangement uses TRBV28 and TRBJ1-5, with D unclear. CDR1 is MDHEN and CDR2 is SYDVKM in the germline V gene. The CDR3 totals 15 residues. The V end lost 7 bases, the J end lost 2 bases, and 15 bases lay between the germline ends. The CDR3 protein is CASTPLGSGNQPQHF. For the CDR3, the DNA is TGTGCCAGCACCCCATTGGGGTCGGGCAATCAGCCCCAGCATTTT.

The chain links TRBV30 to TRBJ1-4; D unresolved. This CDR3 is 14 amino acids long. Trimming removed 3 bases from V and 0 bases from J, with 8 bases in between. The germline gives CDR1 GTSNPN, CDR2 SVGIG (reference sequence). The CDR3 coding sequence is TGTGCCTGGAGACCGGGATCAACTAATGAAAAACTGTTTTTT. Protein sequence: CAWRPGSTNEKLFF.

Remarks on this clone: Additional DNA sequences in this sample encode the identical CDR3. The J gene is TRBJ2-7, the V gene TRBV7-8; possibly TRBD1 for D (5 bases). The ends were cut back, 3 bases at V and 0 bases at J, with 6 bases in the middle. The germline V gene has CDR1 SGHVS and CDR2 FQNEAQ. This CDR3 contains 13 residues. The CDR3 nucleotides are TGTGCCAGCAGCTTCAGGGTCTCCTACGAGCAGTACGTC. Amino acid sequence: CASSFRVSYEQYV.

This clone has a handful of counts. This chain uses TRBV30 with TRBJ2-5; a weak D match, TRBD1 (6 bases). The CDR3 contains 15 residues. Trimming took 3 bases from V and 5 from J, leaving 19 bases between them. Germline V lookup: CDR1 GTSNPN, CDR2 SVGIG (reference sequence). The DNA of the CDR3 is TGTGCCTGGAGCCCCTCCAGGGGCCCGGGGGAGACCCAGTACTTC. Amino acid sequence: CAWSPSRGPGETQYF.

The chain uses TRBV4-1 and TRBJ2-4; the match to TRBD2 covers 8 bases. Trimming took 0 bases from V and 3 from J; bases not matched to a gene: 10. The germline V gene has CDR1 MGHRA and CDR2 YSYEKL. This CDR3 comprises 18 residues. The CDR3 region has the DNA TGCGCCAGCAGCCAAGATCAGCGGGGGACCCACTACAAAAACATTCAGTACTTC. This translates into CASSQDQRGTHYKNIQYF.

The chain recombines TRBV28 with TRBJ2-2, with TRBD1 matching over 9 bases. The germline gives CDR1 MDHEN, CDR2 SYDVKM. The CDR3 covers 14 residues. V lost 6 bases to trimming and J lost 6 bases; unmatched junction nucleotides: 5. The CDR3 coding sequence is TGTGCCAGCAGCCGCTGGACAGGGGCCGGGGAGCTGTTTTTT. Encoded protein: CASSRWTGAGELFF. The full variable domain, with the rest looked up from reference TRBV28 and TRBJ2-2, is DVKVTQSSRYLVKRTGEKVFLECVQDMDHENMFWYRQDPGLGLRLIYFSYDVKMKEKGDIPEGYSVSREKKERFSLILESASTNQTSMYLCASSRWTGAGELFFGEGSRLTVL.

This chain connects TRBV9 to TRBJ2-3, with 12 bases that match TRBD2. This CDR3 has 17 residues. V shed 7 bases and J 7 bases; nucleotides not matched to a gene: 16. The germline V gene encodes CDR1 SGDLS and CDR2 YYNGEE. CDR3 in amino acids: CASSTYAGLAGKNTQYF. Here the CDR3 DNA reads TGTGCCAGCTCGACCTACGCCGGACTAGCGGGGAAAAATACGCAGTATTTT.

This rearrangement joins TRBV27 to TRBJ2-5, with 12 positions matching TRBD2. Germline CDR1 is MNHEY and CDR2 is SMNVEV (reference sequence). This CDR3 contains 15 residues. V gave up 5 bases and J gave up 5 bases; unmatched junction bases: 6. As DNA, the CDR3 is TGTGCCAGCAGTGGTCTAGCGGGGGGGAGGGAGACCCAGTACTTC. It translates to CASSGLAGGRETQYF.

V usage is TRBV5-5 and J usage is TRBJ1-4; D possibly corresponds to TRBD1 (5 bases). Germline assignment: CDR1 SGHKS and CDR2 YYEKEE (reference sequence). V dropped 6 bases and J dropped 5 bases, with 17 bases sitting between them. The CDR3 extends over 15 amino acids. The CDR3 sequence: CASTPGGDRNEKLFF. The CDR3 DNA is TGTGCCAGCACCCCCGGAGGGGATAGAAATGAAAAACTGTTTTTT.

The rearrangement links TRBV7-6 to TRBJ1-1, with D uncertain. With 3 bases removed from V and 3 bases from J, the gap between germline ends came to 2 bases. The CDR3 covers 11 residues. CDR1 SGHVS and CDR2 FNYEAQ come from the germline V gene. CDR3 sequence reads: CASSFDTEAFF. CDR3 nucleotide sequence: TGTGCCAGCAGCTTCGACACTGAAGCTTTCTTT.

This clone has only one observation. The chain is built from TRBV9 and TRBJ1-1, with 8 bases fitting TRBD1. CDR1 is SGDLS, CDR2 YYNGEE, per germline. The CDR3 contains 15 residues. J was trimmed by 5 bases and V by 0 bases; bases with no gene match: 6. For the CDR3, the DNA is TGTGCCAGCAGCGTAGGAGCAGGGGGCTATACTGAAGCTTTCTTT. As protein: CASSVGAGGYTEAFF.

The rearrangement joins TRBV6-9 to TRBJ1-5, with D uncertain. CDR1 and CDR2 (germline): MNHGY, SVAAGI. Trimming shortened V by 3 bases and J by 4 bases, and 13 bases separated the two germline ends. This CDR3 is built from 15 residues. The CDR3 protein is CASSYSAGSNQPQHF. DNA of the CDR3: TGTGCCAGCAGTTACTCGGCAGGCAGTAATCAGCCCCAGCATTTT.

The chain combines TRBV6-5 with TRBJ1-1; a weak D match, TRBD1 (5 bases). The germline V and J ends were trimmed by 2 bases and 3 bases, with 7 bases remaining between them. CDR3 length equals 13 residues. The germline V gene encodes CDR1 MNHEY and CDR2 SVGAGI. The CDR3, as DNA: TGTGCCAGCAGTTACAGGGACGACACTGAAGCTTTCTTT. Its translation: CASSYRDDTEAFF.

This chain's CDR3 is CSVGGTVIYGEQYF. In DNA, the CDR3 is TGCAGCGTTGGGGGGACAGTAATCTACGGAGAGCAGTACTTC. The chain couples TRBV29-1 to TRBJ2-7, with TRBD1 matching 7 bases. The trim removed 4 bases at V and 7 bases at J, leaving 13 bases unmatched. CDR1 and CDR2 from the germline V gene are SQVTM and ANQGSEA. This CDR3 is 14 amino acids long.